One and the same sample provided the 27 T cell receptor beta chains below, sequenced in a study of technical replicates of blood from several donors. Clones were sequenced by immunoSEQ multiplex PCR, and TCRdb holds only the in-frame ones, with some missing. Of 87,000 or so clones in the sample, around 90% were seen once. The sequenced sample consisted of T cells isolated from PBMCs. The receptors here all came from a human donor in good health.

The gene calls are TRBV5-1 and TRBJ2-5; 9 bases match TRBD2. Germline CDR1 and CDR2: SGHRS and YFSETQ. CDR3 length: 14 amino acids. The V segment lost 4 bases and the J segment 3 bases; nucleotides outside the gene matches: 4. The CDR3 sequence: CASSKGTSKETQYF. In DNA form, the CDR3 reads TGCGCCAGCAGCAAAGGGACTAGCAAAGAGACCCAGTACTTC.

The gene calls are TRBV28 and TRBJ1-1; no firm D call. Germline CDR1 MDHEN, CDR2 SYDVKM. The CDR3 sequence is 12 residues long. Trimming shortened V by 7 bases and J by 4 bases, and 10 bases separated the two germline ends. CDR3 in DNA: TGTGCCAGCATTGACTTGTTCACTGAAGCTTTCTTT. This translates into CASIDLFTEAFF.

V and J are TRBV18 and TRBJ2-5, with D unclear. Trimming left V 0 bases short and J 6 bases short, with 11 bases between. CDR1 is KGHSH and CDR2 is LQKENI in the germline V gene. The CDR3 has 14 amino acids. The CDR3 loop reads CASSPPYSSKTQYF. The CDR3 DNA reads TGTGCCAGCTCACCACCGTACTCTTCGAAGACCCAGTACTTC.

This sequence joins TRBV9 and TRBJ2-3, with D possibly matching TRBD2 (6 bases). Germline V gene data show CDR1 as SGDLS and CDR2 as YYNGEE. V lost 3 bases and J lost 4, with 15 bases in between. This CDR3 region has 15 residues. The CDR3: CASSDLRGGADTQYF. For the CDR3, the DNA is TGTGCCAGCAGCGACCTCCGGGGCGGGGCAGATACGCAGTATTTT.

This rearrangement joins TRBV6-1 to TRBJ1-3; D may be TRBD1 (6 bases). CDR1 is MNHNS and CDR2 is SASEGT in the germline V gene. The CDR3 extends over 15 amino acids. Trimming pared 6 bases from V and 0 bases from J, leaving 12 bases between. The CDR3 reads CASRPGDYSGNTIYF. CDR3 nucleotides: TGTGCCAGCAGGCCAGGGGATTACTCTGGAAACACCATATATTTT.

V and J are TRBV28 and TRBJ2-5; the D gene is possibly TRBD2 (5 bases). Between the trimmed V and J ends, which lost 10 bases and 5 bases, there was a span of 14 bases. The CDR3 covers 12 residues. CDR1 MDHEN and CDR2 SYDVKM come from the germline V gene. The CDR3 protein is CATQIRGETQYF. The CDR3 coding sequence is TGTGCCACCCAAATTCGGGGTGAGACCCAGTACTTC.

This rearrangement joins TRBV27 to TRBJ2-6; 8 nucleotides align to TRBD1. This CDR3 has 18 residues. Per the germline V gene, CDR1 is MNHEY and CDR2 is SMNVEV (reference sequence). The V and J ends lost 6 bases and 0 bases, in that order; junction bases with no gene match: 10. The CDR3 protein is CASSRRDRIYSGANVLTF. The CDR3 region has the DNA TGTGCCAGCAGCCGCCGGGACAGGATTTACTCTGGGGCCAACGTCCTGACTTTC.

The rearrangement uses TRBV9 and TRBJ2-3, with 7 bases identical to TRBD1. V dropped 7 bases and J dropped 4; count of bases not matched to a gene: 6. The germline V gene has CDR1 SGDLS and CDR2 YYNGEE. This CDR3 is 13 amino acids long. The CDR3 DNA reads as TGTGCCAGCGGGGCCCAGGGGGCAGATACGCAGTATTTT. Protein: CASGAQGADTQYF.

This clone was found once. This sequence joins TRBV29-1 and TRBJ2-2; 11 positions match TRBD2. The germline V gene has CDR1 SQVTM and CDR2 ANQGSEA. The J segment lost 5 bases and the V segment lost 6 bases, leaving 11 bases of the junction unmatched. The CDR3 runs to 16 residues. DNA for the CDR3: TGCAGCGTCGTCCGAACTAGCGGGGGTGTGACCGGGGAGCTGTTTTTT. Its protein product is CSVVRTSGGVTGELFF.

V is TRBV28 and J is TRBJ2-7, with TRBD1 matching over 7 bases. V lost 3 bases, J lost 2 bases, and 10 bases stayed unmatched. Germline values: CDR1 MDHEN, CDR2 SYDVKM. This CDR3 region has 16 residues. The CDR3 sequence is CASSFVDRDRPYEQYF. The CDR3 coding sequence is TGTGCCAGCAGTTTCGTCGACCGGGACAGACCCTACGAGCAGTACTTC.

This chain joins TRBV19 and TRBJ2-7; D perhaps matches TRBD1 (6 bases). Trimming left V 2 bases short and J 7 bases short, with 15 bases between. The CDR3 length is 14 residues. The germline CDR1 and CDR2 sequences are LNHDA and SQIVND (reference sequence). CDR3 sequence (DNA): TGTGCCAGTAGTATAACGGCAGGGGAGAGGGAGCAGTACTTC. Residues: CASSITAGEREQYF. Together with reference TRBV19 and TRBJ2-7, the CDR3 gives the full variable domain: DGGITQSPKYLFRKEGQNVTLSCEQNLNHDAMYWYRQDPGQGLRLIYYSQIVNDFQKGDIAEGYSVSREKKESFPLTVTSAQKNPTAFYLCASSITAGEREQYFGPGTRLTVT.

The V gene is TRBV11-3, the J gene TRBJ1-1, with TRBD1 as a possible D gene (5 bases). Trimming pared 5 bases from V and 2 bases from J, leaving 15 bases between. Germline V gene lookup returns CDR1 SGHNT and CDR2 YENEEA. The CDR3 loop spans 15 amino acids. DNA for the CDR3: TGTGCCAGCAGCCCCCGGGGGGGAGTTAACACTGAAGCTTTCTTT. As protein: CASSPRGGVNTEAFF.

V gene TRBV28 combines with J gene TRBJ2-7; D is undetermined. Germline V gene lookup returns CDR1 MDHEN and CDR2 SYDVKM. The ends were cut back, 6 bases at V and 3 bases at J, with 18 bases in the middle. This CDR3 is built from 15 residues. In DNA form, the CDR3 reads TGTGCCAGCAGGGGCAGCCCGAGTTCGATCTACGAGCAGTACTTC. It codes for CASRGSPSSIYEQYF.

The V and J genes are TRBV2 and TRBJ2-3; TRBD2 matches at 12 bases. Germline V gives CDR1 SNHLY, CDR2 FYNNEI. With V trimmed by 4 bases and J by 10 bases, 6 bases remained unmatched. This CDR3 contains 14 residues. The CDR3 nucleotides are TGTGCCAGCAGTGTCGAGACTAGCGGGAGTTCGCAGTATTTT. Protein sequence: CASSVETSGSSQYF. Using reference TRBV2 and TRBJ2-3 for the parts outside the CDR3, the full variable domain is EPEVTQTPSHQVTQMGQEVILRCVPISNHLYFYWYRQILGQKVEFLVSFYNNEISEKSEIFDDQFSVERPDGSNFTLKIRSTKLEDSAMYFCASSVETSGSSQYFGPGTRLTVL.

The chain joins TRBV27 to TRBJ2-1, with 8 bases matching TRBD2. From germline, CDR1 is MNHEY and CDR2 SMNVEV (reference sequence). The CDR3 is made up of 15 amino acids. V lost 7 bases and J lost 7; bases outside the gene matches: 12. This CDR3 is CASNPSAGAVNEQFF. The CDR3 nucleotides are TGTGCCAGCAACCCCTCAGCGGGAGCAGTGAATGAGCAGTTCTTC.

This sequence joins TRBV9 and TRBJ2-5; D possibly corresponds to TRBD2 (6 bases). Germline V gene sequence: CDR1 SGDLS, CDR2 YYNGEE. The V end was cut by 4 bases, the J end by 4 bases, with 14 bases between. This CDR3 contains 14 residues. The CDR3 here is CASSSAGGSETQYF. Here the CDR3 DNA reads TGTGCCAGCAGCTCCGCCGGGGGTTCAGAGACCCAGTACTTC.

This chain joins TRBV5-6 and TRBJ1-5, with 8 bases aligning to TRBD1. Germline V gene data show CDR1 as SGHDT and CDR2 as YYEEEE. The CDR3 extends over 16 amino acids. V shed 0 bases and J 6 bases; nucleotides not matched to a gene: 8. CDR3 region: CASSLDRGAKGQPQHF. The CDR3 nucleotides read TGTGCCAGCAGCTTGGACAGGGGGGCTAAGGGTCAGCCCCAGCATTTT.

The chain carries TRBV2 and TRBJ2-3, with 7 bases aligning to TRBD2. With V trimmed by 8 bases and J by 7 bases, 9 bases remained unmatched. The CDR3 covers 13 residues. The germline V gene has CDR1 SNHLY and CDR2 FYNNEI. This CDR3 reads CASVPGLSYTQYF. CDR3 nucleotide sequence: TGTGCCAGCGTCCCGGGACTATCTTATACGCAGTATTTT.

The chain employs TRBV6-6 and TRBJ2-2, with D possibly TRBD1 on 6 matching bases. The CDR3 totals 15 residues. Germline CDR1 MNHNY, CDR2 SVGAGI (reference sequence). The V and J ends lost 2 bases and 1 base respectively, with 8 bases between them. The CDR3 nucleotides are TGTGCCAGCAGTTACGTACAGGGGAACACCGGGGAGCTGTTTTTT. It yields the protein CASSYVQGNTGELFF.

This sequence joins TRBV6-6 and TRBJ2-1; TRBD2 agrees at 9 bases. CDR1 and CDR2 from the germline V gene are MNHNY and SVGAGI (reference sequence). The CDR3 length is 16 residues. V lost 4 bases and J lost 0; bases outside the gene matches: 4. CDR3 nucleotide sequence: TGTGCCAGCAGTTCGACTAGCGGTTCCTCCTACAATGAGCAGTTCTTC. It yields the protein CASSSTSGSSYNEQFF.

The J gene is TRBJ1-5, the V gene TRBV6-4, with D possibly matching TRBD1 (6 bases). V dropped 6 bases and J dropped 5 bases, with 17 bases sitting between them. The CDR3 contains 15 residues. The V gene's germline CDR1 is MRHNA and CDR2 SNTAGT. CDR3 sequence: CASSERYREYQPQHF. CDR3 bases: TGTGCCAGCAGCGAAAGGTACAGGGAGTATCAGCCCCAGCATTTT.

V is TRBV21-1 and J is TRBJ2-7; the tabulated D call, TRBD1, remains unverified against the DNA. TRBV21-1 is noted as a pseudogene. The CDR3 sequence is 17 residues long. The CDR3 protein is CARLRDREPNDYEQEYF. CDR3 sequence (DNA): TGTGCCAGACTCCGGGACAGGGAGCCAAATGACTACGAGCAGGAGTACTTC.

The chain recombines TRBV27 with TRBJ1-5; perhaps TRBD1 as D (6 bases). V was clipped by 3 bases and J by 5 bases, with 14 bases between them. In germline, CDR1 is MNHEY, CDR2 SMNVEV (reference sequence). CDR3 size: 15 residues. The CDR3 is CASSFVWTADQPQHF. CDR3 DNA: TGTGCCAGCAGTTTTGTCTGGACAGCGGATCAGCCCCAGCATTTT.

The rearrangement links TRBV25-1 to TRBJ2-1; 11 bases are shared with TRBD2. V shed 2 bases, J shed 12 bases, and the junction held 6 bases outside the gene matches. This CDR3 has 14 amino acids. Per germline, CDR1 MGHDK and CDR2 SYGVNS. This CDR3 reads CASSEGTSGLGQFF. In nucleotides, the CDR3 is TGTGCCAGCAGTGAAGGGACTAGCGGTCTTGGGCAGTTCTTC.

The chain recombines TRBV28 with TRBJ2-3, with 10 bases identical to TRBD2. The CDR3 length is 16 residues. Germline CDR1 reads MDHEN; CDR2 reads SYDVKM. V was pared by 3 bases and J by 0 bases, with 3 bases of the junction left unmatched. CDR3 amino acids: CASSFRTSGSTDTQYF. The CDR3 DNA reads as TGTGCCAGCAGTTTCAGGACTAGCGGAAGCACAGATACGCAGTATTTT.

The chain recombines TRBV4-1 with TRBJ2-5; TRBD2 is a possible D gene (5 bases). Germline V gene lookup returns CDR1 MGHRA and CDR2 YSYEKL. V was trimmed by 3 bases and J by 0 bases, leaving 14 bases between them. The CDR3 spans 16 residues. CDR3 protein: CASSQRVIADQETQYF. The CDR3 DNA is TGCGCCAGCAGCCAGAGGGTGATAGCAGACCAAGAGACCCAGTACTTC.

The V and J genes are TRBV9 and TRBJ2-5; tentative D call: TRBD1 (5 bases). Germline V CDR1 and CDR2: SGDLS, YYNGEE. The V end was cut by 4 bases, the J end by 4 bases, with 14 bases between. There are 14 residues in the CDR3. As DNA, the CDR3 is TGTGCCAGCAGCCCCCAGGGCCTCGCAGAGACCCAGTACTTC. Its protein is CASSPQGLAETQYF.